This TCR beta chain derives from a study of blood T cells in healthy people across ages. Study-level information: Capturing about one barcoded beta molecule per two T cells was achieved by template switching.

Researchers collected roughly 9.8 milliliters of peripheral blood from every single donor. This clonotype occurred a few times. What it binds is unknown. Regarding the study as a whole: There was no known CMV status for donors, so expanded clonotype changes were possibly confounded. The diversity estimates, figures obtained from one million T cells, were considered underestimates.

From germline, CDR1 is MNHEY and CDR2 SMNVEV (reference sequence). With 10 bases removed from V and 4 bases from J, the gap between germline ends came to 11 bases. CDR3 length: 11 residues. The use of a sample-barcoded 5' primer and a J-beta primer mix characterized a second PCR of about 6 to 11 cycles. MiXCR was run by TCRdb on the 5' RACE reads, yielding one entry per CDR3 protein. Of under 2,000,000 distinct CDR3 sequences listed, around 48% are singletons. The rearrangement uses TRBV27 and TRBJ2-7; no definite D call. This receptor was identified in a woman between 35 and 50 years old in good health. Sequencing was done on a sample of blood. CDR3 sequence: CATGIGYEQYF. As DNA, the CDR3 is TGTGCCACCGGAATTGGGTACGAGCAGTACTTC.